This TCR beta chain was documented in a study of T-cell memory formation after mild COVID-19. Study-wide background: Largely donor-specific TCR clusters were found. Study results and limitations: A balance of CD4 and CD8 characterized clones contracting day 15 to 85, whereas later expanders leaned CD4+. Nothing showed for sure that second-wave clones peaking on day 37 were SARS-CoV-2 specific.

A remark on this clonotype: Its specificity is unknown.

A 5'RACE reaction primed in the constant segment made cDNA libraries of TCR alpha and TCR beta, and these carried sample barcodes and UMIs. One entry per CDR3 protein results from TCRdb running MiXCR on the 5' RACE reads. The sample records roughly 86,000 distinct CDR3 sequences, 10% to 15% being singletons. The sample comprised PBMCs or a T cell subset sorted from them (not recorded which). The clonotype comes from an adult woman who had mild COVID-19 (a few samples of this study predate the infection). Cell type and time point are not known.

The DNA for the CDR3 is TGTGCCAGCAGAACCGGGACAGTGCGACAAGAGACCCAGTACTTC. It is translated as CASRTGTVRQETQYF. The chain employs TRBV6-5 and TRBJ2-5; 7 bases agree with TRBD1. V dropped 6 bases and J dropped 2; count of bases not matched to a gene: 9. This CDR3 has 15 amino acids. CDR1 and CDR2 from the germline V gene are MNHEY and SVGAGI.